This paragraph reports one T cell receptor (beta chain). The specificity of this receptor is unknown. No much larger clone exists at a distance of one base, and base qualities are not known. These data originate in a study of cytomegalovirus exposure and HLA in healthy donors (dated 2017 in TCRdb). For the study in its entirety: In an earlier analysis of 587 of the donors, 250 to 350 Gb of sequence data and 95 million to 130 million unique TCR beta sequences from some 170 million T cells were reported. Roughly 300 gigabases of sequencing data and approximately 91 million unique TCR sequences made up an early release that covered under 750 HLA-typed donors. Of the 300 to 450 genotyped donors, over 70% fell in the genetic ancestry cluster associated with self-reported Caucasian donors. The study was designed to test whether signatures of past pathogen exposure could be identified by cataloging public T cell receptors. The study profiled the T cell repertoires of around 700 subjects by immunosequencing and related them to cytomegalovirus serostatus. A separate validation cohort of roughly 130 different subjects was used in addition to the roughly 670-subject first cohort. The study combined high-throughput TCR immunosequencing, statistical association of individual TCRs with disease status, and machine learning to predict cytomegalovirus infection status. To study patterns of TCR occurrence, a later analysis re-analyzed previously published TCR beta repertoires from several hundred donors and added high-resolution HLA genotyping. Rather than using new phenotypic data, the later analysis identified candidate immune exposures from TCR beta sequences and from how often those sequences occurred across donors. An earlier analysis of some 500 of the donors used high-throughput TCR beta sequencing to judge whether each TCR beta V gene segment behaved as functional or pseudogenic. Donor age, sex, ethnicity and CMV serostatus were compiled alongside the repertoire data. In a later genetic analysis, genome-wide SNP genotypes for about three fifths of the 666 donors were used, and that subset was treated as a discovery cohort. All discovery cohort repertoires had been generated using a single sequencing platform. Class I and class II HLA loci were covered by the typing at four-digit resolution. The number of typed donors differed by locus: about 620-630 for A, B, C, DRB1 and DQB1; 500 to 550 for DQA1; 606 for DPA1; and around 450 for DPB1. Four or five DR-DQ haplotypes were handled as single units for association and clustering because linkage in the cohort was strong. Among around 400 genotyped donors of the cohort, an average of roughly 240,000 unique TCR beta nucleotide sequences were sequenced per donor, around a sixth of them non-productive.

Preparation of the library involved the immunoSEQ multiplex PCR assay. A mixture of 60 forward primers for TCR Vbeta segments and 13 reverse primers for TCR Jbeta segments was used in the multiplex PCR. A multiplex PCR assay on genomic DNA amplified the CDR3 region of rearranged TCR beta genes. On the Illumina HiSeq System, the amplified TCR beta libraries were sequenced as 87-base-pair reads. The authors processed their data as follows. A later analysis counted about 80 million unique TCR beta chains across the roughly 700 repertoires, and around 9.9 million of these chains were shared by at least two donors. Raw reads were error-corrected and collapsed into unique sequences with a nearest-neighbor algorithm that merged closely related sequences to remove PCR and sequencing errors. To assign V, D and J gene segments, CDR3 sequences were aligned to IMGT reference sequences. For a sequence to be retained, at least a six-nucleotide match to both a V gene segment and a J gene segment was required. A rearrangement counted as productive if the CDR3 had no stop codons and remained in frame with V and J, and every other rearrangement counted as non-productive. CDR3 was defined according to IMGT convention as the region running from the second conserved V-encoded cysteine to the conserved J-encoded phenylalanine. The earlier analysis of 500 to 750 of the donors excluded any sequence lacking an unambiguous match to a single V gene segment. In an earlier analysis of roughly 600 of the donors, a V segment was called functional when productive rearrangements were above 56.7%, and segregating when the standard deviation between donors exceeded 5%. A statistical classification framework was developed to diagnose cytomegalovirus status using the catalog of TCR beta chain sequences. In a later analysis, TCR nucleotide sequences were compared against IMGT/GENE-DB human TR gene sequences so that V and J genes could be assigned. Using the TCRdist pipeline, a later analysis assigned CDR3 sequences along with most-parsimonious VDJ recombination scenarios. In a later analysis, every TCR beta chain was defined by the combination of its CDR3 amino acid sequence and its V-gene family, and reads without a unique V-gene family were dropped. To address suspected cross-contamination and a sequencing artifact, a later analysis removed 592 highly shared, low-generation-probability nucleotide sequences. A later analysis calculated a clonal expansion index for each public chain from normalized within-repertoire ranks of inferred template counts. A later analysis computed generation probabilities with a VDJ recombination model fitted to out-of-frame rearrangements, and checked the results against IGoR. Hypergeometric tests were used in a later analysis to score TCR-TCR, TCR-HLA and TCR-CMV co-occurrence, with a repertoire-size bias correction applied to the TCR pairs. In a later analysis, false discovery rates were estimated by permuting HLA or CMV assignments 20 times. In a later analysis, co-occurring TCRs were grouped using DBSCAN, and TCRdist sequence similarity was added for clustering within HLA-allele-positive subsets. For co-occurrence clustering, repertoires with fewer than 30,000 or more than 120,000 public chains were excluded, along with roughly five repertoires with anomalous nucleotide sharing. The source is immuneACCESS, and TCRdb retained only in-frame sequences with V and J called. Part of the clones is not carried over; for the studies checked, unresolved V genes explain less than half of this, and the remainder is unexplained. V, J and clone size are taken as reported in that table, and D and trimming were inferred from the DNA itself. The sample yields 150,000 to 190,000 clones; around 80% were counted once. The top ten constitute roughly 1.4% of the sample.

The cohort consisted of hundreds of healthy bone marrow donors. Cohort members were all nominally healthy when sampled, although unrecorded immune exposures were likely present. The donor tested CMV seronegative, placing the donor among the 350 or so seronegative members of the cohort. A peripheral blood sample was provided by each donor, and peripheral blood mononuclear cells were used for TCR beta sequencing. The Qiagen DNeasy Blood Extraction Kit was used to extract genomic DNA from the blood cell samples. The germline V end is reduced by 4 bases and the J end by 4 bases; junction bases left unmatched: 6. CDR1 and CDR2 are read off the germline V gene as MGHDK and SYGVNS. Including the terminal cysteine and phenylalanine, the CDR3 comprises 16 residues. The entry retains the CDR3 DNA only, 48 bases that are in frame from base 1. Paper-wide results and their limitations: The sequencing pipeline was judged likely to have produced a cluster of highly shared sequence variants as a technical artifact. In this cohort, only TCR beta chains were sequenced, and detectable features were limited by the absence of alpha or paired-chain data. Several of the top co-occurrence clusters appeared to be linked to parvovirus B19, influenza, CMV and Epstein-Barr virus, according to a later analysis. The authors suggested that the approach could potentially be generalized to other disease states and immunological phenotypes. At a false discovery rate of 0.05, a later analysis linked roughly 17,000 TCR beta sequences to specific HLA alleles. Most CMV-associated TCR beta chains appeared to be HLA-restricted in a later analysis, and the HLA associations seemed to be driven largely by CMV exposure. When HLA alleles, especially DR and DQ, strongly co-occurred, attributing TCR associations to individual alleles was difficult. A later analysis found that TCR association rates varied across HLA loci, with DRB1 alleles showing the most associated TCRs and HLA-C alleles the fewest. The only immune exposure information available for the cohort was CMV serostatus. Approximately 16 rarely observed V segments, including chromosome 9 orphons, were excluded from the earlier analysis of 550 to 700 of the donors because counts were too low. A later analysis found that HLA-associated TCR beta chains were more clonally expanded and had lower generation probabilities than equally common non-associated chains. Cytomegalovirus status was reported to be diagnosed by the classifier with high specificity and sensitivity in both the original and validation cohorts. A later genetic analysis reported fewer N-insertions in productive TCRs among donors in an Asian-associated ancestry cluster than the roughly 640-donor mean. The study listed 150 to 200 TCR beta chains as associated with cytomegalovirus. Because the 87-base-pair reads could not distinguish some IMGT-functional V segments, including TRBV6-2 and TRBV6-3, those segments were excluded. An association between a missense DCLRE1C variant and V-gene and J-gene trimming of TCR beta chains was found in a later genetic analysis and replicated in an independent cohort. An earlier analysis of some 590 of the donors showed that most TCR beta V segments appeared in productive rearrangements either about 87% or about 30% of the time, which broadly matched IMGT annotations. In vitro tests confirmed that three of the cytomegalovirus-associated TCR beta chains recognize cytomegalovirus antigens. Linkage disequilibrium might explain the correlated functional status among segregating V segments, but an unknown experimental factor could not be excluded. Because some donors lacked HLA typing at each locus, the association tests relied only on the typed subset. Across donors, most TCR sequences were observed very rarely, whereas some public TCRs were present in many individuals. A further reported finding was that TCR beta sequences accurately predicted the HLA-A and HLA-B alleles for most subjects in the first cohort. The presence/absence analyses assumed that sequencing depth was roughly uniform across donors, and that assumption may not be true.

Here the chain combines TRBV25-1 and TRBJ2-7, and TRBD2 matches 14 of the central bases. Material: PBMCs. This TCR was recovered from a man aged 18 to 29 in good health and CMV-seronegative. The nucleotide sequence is TGTGCCAGCAGTGCTTCCCGACTAGCGGGGGGGTACGAGCAGTACTTC. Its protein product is CASSASRLAGGYEQYF.